This T cell receptor (beta chain) derives from a study of blood T cell repertoires in COVID-19 (dated by TCRdb to the early 2020s). Broadly, across the study: Samples covering the acute and convalescent phases of COVID-19 were provided by collaborators in the United States, Italy and Spain. The prospective study material was composed of cDNA or gDNA derived from T cells, B-cell-depleted T cells, or PBMCs. Subjects who had been exposed to COVID-19, were actively infected with it, or had recovered from it provided the deeply sampled blood TCRbeta repertoires that made up the dataset. The repertoires were released in a freely available public database intended as a resource for research on the immune response to SARS-CoV-2. Samples were obtained from the ongoing ImmuneRACE study (first 160 participants) and from 950 to 1,500 subjects provided by 6 global collaborators. Nearly every sample came with metadata listing a de-identified subject ID, COVID-19 status, age in years and sex. Where available, HLA class I and class II types were obtained from metadata supplied by the sample provider rather than from assay-based typing. Beyond this particular receptor, the publication reports: Clinical and demographic metadata were provided uncurated, with the amount varying by source and participant.

The immunoSEQ Assay, a bias-controlled multiplex PCR, was used to amplify TCRbeta CDR3 regions from genomic DNA. In the authors' own workflow: Within the assay, amplification of reference gene primers was used to estimate how many nucleated cells each sample contained. Sequence reads were collapsed and filtered to measure the absolute abundance of every unique TCRbeta CDR3 rearrangement. For each sample, productive Simpson clonality was calculated as the square root of Simpson's diversity index across productive rearrangements. Sourced from immuneACCESS, this table was stored by TCRdb with only in-frame sequences that have V and J called. A share of the clones is absent; for the studies checked, an unresolved V gene accounts for under half, and the remainder has no known explanation. V and J calls and clone size are as listed in that table; D and trimming were resolved from the DNA. The sample yields hundreds of thousands of clones; nearly 85% were counted once. The leading ten clones occupy 7.5% to 9% of the sample.

Each collaborating institution followed its own protocols to collect whole blood in K2EDTA tubes. Collaborator samples were shipped for TCRbeta analysis as frozen whole blood, isolated PBMCs, or DNA extracted from either sample type. About this clone itself: This receptor's antigen is unknown. Nothing much larger sits one base from this clone, and base qualities are not available.

Based on the germline V gene (reference sequence), the CDR1 and CDR2 sequences are LGHDT and YNNKEL. Spanning cysteine to phenylalanine, the CDR3 consists of 15 amino acids. The CDR3 DNA has 45 bases and is translated from base 1. Trimming at the junction amounts to 3 bases on V and 7 bases on J, and the germline ends lie 17 bases apart. The TCR originated in a human donor in a cohort sampled during active COVID-19. The sequence links TRBV3-1 (or the pseudogene TRBV3-2) to TRBJ2-3; TRBD2 might be the D gene, on 6 matching bases. The specimen was peripheral blood. In nucleotides, the sequence is TGTGCCAGCAGCCAGAGACAAGAGACTAGACATACGCAGTATTTT. The encoded protein is CASSQRQETRHTQYF.